This TCR beta chain was found in a study of cytomegalovirus exposure and HLA in healthy donors. Study-level results: Most likely, a cluster of highly shared sequence variants arose as a sequencing artifact. According to the study, roughly 160 TCR beta chains were cytomegalovirus-associated. Among donors in an Asian-associated ancestry cluster, a later analysis reportedly found fewer N-insertions than the roughly 700-donor mean. In an earlier analysis, most TCR beta V segments were productive about 87% or about 30% of the time.

The CDR3 extends over 15 amino acids. V lost 1 base and J 0 bases, leaving 10 bases between the germline ends. Germline V CDR1 and CDR2: GTSNPN, SVGIG (reference sequence). PCR employed 60 Vbeta and 13 Jbeta primers. Here immunoSEQ multiplex PCR was the method, and the copy in TCRdb shows in-frame clones only, minus some. The sample lists about 120,000 clones; about 83% were seen once. Comments on this clone: The antigen is not known.

J is TRBJ1-5 and V is TRBV30; D is possibly TRBD1 (6 bases). The TCR comes from a woman aged 40 to 50 in good health and CMV-seropositive. The specimen sequenced was PBMCs. CDR3 in DNA: TGTGCCTGGAGTGACAGGGCTTATAGCAATCAGCCCCAGCATTTT. Encoded protein: CAWSDRAYSNQPQHF.